These 27 T cell receptor beta chains came from one sample sequenced in a study of cytomegalovirus exposure and HLA in healthy donors. In the PCR, 60 Vbeta and 13 Jbeta primers were used. Clones were sequenced by immunoSEQ multiplex PCR, and TCRdb holds only the in-frame ones, with some missing. The data show about 120,000 clones, 60% to 85% seen once. The specimen was PBMCs. These TCRs come from a woman in her late teens or twenties in good health and CMV-seronegative.

The chain couples TRBV5-1 to TRBJ1-6; 7 bases line up with TRBD1. J gave up 3 bases and V 0 bases, and 3 bases lay outside the gene matches. The CDR3 consists of 16 residues. CDR1 is SGHRS and CDR2 is YFSETQ in the germline V gene. The CDR3 here is CASSLGQGNYNSPLHF. In DNA form, the CDR3 reads TGCGCCAGCAGCTTGGGACAGGGAAACTATAATTCACCCCTCCACTTT.

The V call is TRBV15, the J call TRBJ2-1; 9 positions match TRBD2. The CDR3 runs to 14 residues. The germline gives CDR1 LNHNV, CDR2 YYDKDF (reference sequence). The V gene end was trimmed by 0 bases and the J gene end by 12 bases; junction bases not matched to a gene: 6. The CDR3 loop is CATSRDSLAGRQFF. CDR3 bases: TGTGCCACCAGCAGAGATAGCCTAGCGGGGCGGCAGTTCTTC.

The gene calls are TRBV2 and TRBJ2-1; tentatively, D is TRBD1 (6 bases). The length of the CDR3 is 14 residues. V shed 8 bases and J shed 6 bases, with 17 bases lying between them. From germline, CDR1 is SNHLY and CDR2 FYNNEI. The DNA for the CDR3 is TGTGCCAGCCGGCAGACAGGTGCTATCAATGAGCAGTTCTTC. Translation: CASRQTGAINEQFF. The whole variable domain, filled in from reference TRBV2 and TRBJ2-1, reads EPEVTQTPSHQVTQMGQEVILRCVPISNHLYFYWYRQILGQKVEFLVSFYNNEISEKSEIFDDQFSVERPDGSNFTLKIRSTKLEDSAMYFCASRQTGAINEQFFGPGTRLTVL.

Regarding this clone: The conserved phenylalanine or tryptophan normally closing the CDR3 is absent here, so this likely arose from a read error. V gene TRBV12-5 combines with J gene TRBJ1-1, with D perhaps matching TRBD1 (5 bases). The germline gives CDR1 LGHNT, CDR2 FRNRAP. Trimming took 7 bases from V and 4 from J, leaving 25 bases between them. The CDR3 is made up of 17 amino acids. The CDR3 reads CASAVTGGVIRGTEAFV. In DNA, the CDR3 is TGTGCTAGTGCCGTTACAGGCGGCGTAATCAGAGGCACTGAAGCTTTCGTT.

This clone was found a few times. The CDR3 spells CASRTKAYEQYF. The CDR3 bases are TGTGCCAGCAGGACTAAGGCCTACGAGCAGTACTTC. V is TRBV27 and J is TRBJ2-7; D might be TRBD2 (5 bases). This CDR3 is 12 amino acids long. V lost 6 bases and J 2 bases, leaving 8 bases between the germline ends. Germline assignment: CDR1 MNHEY and CDR2 SMNVEV (reference sequence).

V and J are TRBV6-1 and TRBJ2-2; TRBD1 agrees at 8 bases. Germline V lookup: CDR1 MNHNS, CDR2 SASEGT. V shed 4 bases, J shed 5 bases, and the junction held 6 bases outside the gene matches. The CDR3 runs 15 residues. This chain's CDR3 is CASSVQGVETGELFF. The CDR3 DNA is TGTGCCAGCAGTGTACAGGGGGTTGAGACCGGGGAGCTGTTTTTT.

The chain links TRBV19 to TRBJ1-1; tentatively, D is TRBD1 (6 bases). This CDR3 has 14 residues. Germline CDR1 LNHDA, CDR2 SQIVND (reference sequence). V lost 6 bases, J lost 8 bases, and 19 bases lay in between. The CDR3 sequence is CASRGASAGPEAFF. CDR3 nucleotides: TGTGCCAGTAGGGGGGCAAGCGCAGGGCCAGAAGCTTTCTTT.

This clone was found a few times. The V and J genes are TRBV2 and TRBJ1-1; TRBD1 agrees at 11 bases. With V trimmed by 5 bases and J by 11 bases, 7 bases remained unmatched. Germline V gene lookup returns CDR1 SNHLY and CDR2 FYNNEI. The CDR3 has 13 residues. CDR3 residues: CASSLGQGALAFF. Here the CDR3 DNA reads TGTGCCAGCAGTCTAGGACAGGGGGCTTTGGCTTTCTTT.

The chain joins TRBV27 to TRBJ2-7; 8 bases are shared with TRBD1. The V and J ends lost 6 bases and 3 bases, in that order; junction bases with no gene match: 4. This CDR3 is built from 13 residues. The germline CDR1 and CDR2 sequences are MNHEY and SMNVEV (reference sequence). The CDR3: CASSQGASYEQYF. Here the CDR3 DNA reads TGTGCCAGCAGCCAGGGGGCTAGCTACGAGCAGTACTTC.

In its sample, this clone was seen once. The rearrangement joins TRBV6-1 to TRBJ1-4; 8 bases are shared with TRBD1. With V trimmed by 4 bases and J by 3 bases, 7 bases remained unmatched. Germline V CDR1 and CDR2: MNHNS, SASEGT. This CDR3 spans 16 amino acids. CDR3 loop: CASSGTGKGANEKLFF. The CDR3 coding sequence is TGTGCCAGCAGTGGGACAGGGAAAGGCGCTAATGAAAAACTGTTTTTT.

The sample holds a few counts of this clone. This CDR3 reads CASREGQNEKLFF. CDR3 DNA: TGTGCCAGCAGAGAGGGACAGAATGAAAAACTGTTTTTT. This chain links TRBV5-4 with TRBJ1-4, with 7 bases matching TRBD1. The CDR3 is 13 amino acids. Unmatched junction bases numbered 3, after V lost 5 bases and J lost 5 bases. CDR1 and CDR2 (germline): SGHNT, YYREEE (reference sequence).

This rearrangement joins TRBV7-6 to TRBJ2-1; maybe TRBD1 (5 bases). Germline V CDR1 and CDR2: SGHVS, FNYEAQ. Trimming cost V 1 base and J 10 bases, with 11 bases left between them. This CDR3 spans 13 amino acids. In nucleotides, the CDR3 is TGTGCCAGCAGCTTAGGACAGCCGTGGGAGCAGTTCTTC. Translating gives CASSLGQPWEQFF.

The genes are TRBV9 and TRBJ2-4, with TRBD1 matching 7 bases. The junction had 10 bases not matched to a gene; V was cut back by 4 bases and J by 9 bases. CDR1 SGDLS and CDR2 YYNGEE come from the germline V gene. This CDR3 contains 14 residues. As DNA, the CDR3 is TGTGCCAGCAGCCCTCAGACAGGGTGGGGCATTCAGTACTTC. Residues: CASSPQTGWGIQYF.

The chain combines TRBV30 with TRBJ2-7; D is unresolved. Germline V CDR1 and CDR2: GTSNPN, SVGIG (reference sequence). The length of the CDR3 is 14 residues. V lost 0 bases and J lost 0, with 9 bases in between. The CDR3 reads CAWSVQKSSYEQYF. The CDR3 bases are TGTGCCTGGAGTGTACAGAAAAGCTCCTACGAGCAGTACTTC.

This rearrangement joins TRBV10-3 to TRBJ2-7, with 7 bases matching TRBD1. CDR1 and CDR2 (germline): ENHRY, SYGVKD. The V and J ends lost 4 bases and 4 bases, in that order; junction bases with no gene match: 7. This CDR3 is 14 amino acids long. The CDR3 sequence: CAISGGQDGYEQYF. The DNA for the CDR3 is TGTGCCATCAGTGGTGGACAGGACGGGTACGAGCAGTACTTC.

The V call is TRBV7-2, the J call TRBJ2-7, with 11 bases lining up with TRBD1. The CDR3 is made up of 15 amino acids. Germline CDR1 reads SGHTA; CDR2 reads FQGNSA. Trimming at V came to 6 bases and at J to 0 bases, leaving 4 bases not matched to a gene. CDR3 protein: CASSRDRGTSYEQYF. The CDR3 bases are TGTGCCAGCAGTCGGGACAGGGGGACCTCCTACGAGCAGTACTTC.

CDR3 DNA: TGTGCCAGCAGCACCACGCGGGGCACAGATACGCAGTATTTT. Protein sequence: CASSTTRGTDTQYF. The chain couples TRBV11-2 to TRBJ2-3, with a tentative D call TRBD2 (5 bases). Between the trimmed V and J ends, which lost 5 bases and 1 base, there was a span of 10 bases. Germline CDR1 and CDR2: SGHAT and FQNNGV. This CDR3 has 14 residues.

The chain links TRBV4-1 to TRBJ2-7; no reliable D call. With 0 bases removed from V and 2 bases from J, the gap between germline ends came to 8 bases. Germline CDR1 and CDR2: MGHRA and YSYEKL. CDR3 length equals 14 residues. Here the CDR3 DNA reads TGCGCCAGCAGCCAAGATCTGGGCACCTACGAGCAGTACTTC. It translates to CASSQDLGTYEQYF.

This clone has a handful of counts. The genes are TRBV5-4 and TRBJ1-1; D might be TRBD1 (6 bases). The CDR3 has 13 amino acids. The germline V and J ends were trimmed by 2 bases and 4 bases, with 9 bases remaining between them. Per the germline V gene, CDR1 is SGHNT and CDR2 is YYREEE (reference sequence). The CDR3 coding sequence is TGTGCCAGCAGCTTCAGGGGTGGCACTGAAGCTTTCTTT. It yields the protein CASSFRGGTEAFF.

The chain employs TRBV7-2 and TRBJ2-1, with D uncertain. V was pared by 5 bases and J by 0 bases, with 11 bases between. Germline assignment: CDR1 SGHTA and CDR2 FQGNSA. The CDR3 covers 15 residues. The CDR3 nucleotides are TGTGCCAGCAGCCATCTACGACTCTCCTACAATGAGCAGTTCTTC. It specifies CASSHLRLSYNEQFF.

The chain recombines TRBV7-9 with TRBJ1-2; 7 nucleotides agree with TRBD1. This CDR3 has 19 residues. CDR1 is SEHNR and CDR2 is FQNEAQ in the germline V gene (reference sequence). The J segment lost 3 bases and the V segment lost 5 bases, leaving 21 bases of the junction unmatched. The CDR3 region is CASSLSLPGQSRADYGYTF. The CDR3 nucleotides read TGTGCCAGCAGCCTAAGCCTCCCGGGACAGTCTAGGGCGGACTATGGCTACACCTTC.

V gene TRBV19 combines with J gene TRBJ2-1; a weak D match, TRBD2 (6 bases). This CDR3 region has 15 residues. Germline values: CDR1 LNHDA, CDR2 SQIVND (reference sequence). Trimming removed 3 bases at V and 0 bases at J, with 9 bases between. The CDR3 is CASSMSGSSYNEQFF. CDR3 DNA sequence: TGTGCCAGTAGTATGTCCGGGAGCTCCTACAATGAGCAGTTCTTC. The full variable domain, its missing parts supplied by reference TRBV19 and TRBJ2-1, is DGGITQSPKYLFRKEGQNVTLSCEQNLNHDAMYWYRQDPGQGLRLIYYSQIVNDFQKGDIAEGYSVSREKKESFPLTVTSAQKNPTAFYLCASSMSGSSYNEQFFGPGTRLTVL.

The chain carries TRBV4-2 and TRBJ1-1, with D maybe TRBD1 (6 bases). The CDR3 runs 14 residues. The V gene's germline CDR1 is LGHNA and CDR2 YNFKEQ. V shed 1 base and J shed 11 bases, with 17 bases lying between them. The CDR3 reads CASSQGAGGPDAFF. CDR3 sequence (DNA): TGTGCCAGCAGCCAAGGGGCGGGGGGGCCAGATGCTTTCTTT.

The chain uses TRBV28 and TRBJ1-1; D unresolved. V lost 3 bases and J lost 1, with 6 bases in between. The CDR3 has 13 residues. Germline CDR1 is MDHEN and CDR2 is SYDVKM. CDR3 amino acids: CASSFYKNTEAFF. CDR3 sequence (DNA): TGTGCCAGCAGTTTTTATAAGAACACTGAAGCTTTCTTT.

The chain couples TRBV29-1 to TRBJ2-5, with D perhaps matching TRBD2 (5 bases). This CDR3 contains 14 residues. CDR1 and CDR2 from the germline V gene are SQVTM and ANQGSEA. The V end lost 6 bases, the J end lost 2 bases, and 16 bases lay between the germline ends. This chain's CDR3 is CSVHPGLGQETQYF. In nucleotides, the CDR3 is TGCAGCGTGCACCCCGGACTTGGGCAAGAGACCCAGTACTTC.

This rearrangement joins TRBV27 to TRBJ2-3; D may be TRBD2 (7 bases). The V gene lost 3 bases and the J gene lost 2 bases, with 15 bases spanning the gap. Germline values: CDR1 MNHEY, CDR2 SMNVEV (reference sequence). The CDR3 length is 16 residues. This chain's CDR3 is CASSFLAGAPTDTQYF. The DNA for the CDR3 is TGTGCCAGCAGTTTTTTGGCGGGGGCTCCCACAGATACGCAGTATTTT.

The V and J genes are TRBV19 and TRBJ2-3; 8 nucleotides align to TRBD2. CDR1 and CDR2 from the germline V gene are LNHDA and SQIVND (reference sequence). The CDR3 sequence is 18 residues long. V was clipped by 3 bases and J by 4 bases; unmatched bases: 15. CDR3 residues: CASSMMSGGRRFPDTQYF. Written as DNA, the CDR3 is TGTGCCAGTAGTATGATGAGCGGGGGTCGGAGGTTCCCAGATACGCAGTATTTT.